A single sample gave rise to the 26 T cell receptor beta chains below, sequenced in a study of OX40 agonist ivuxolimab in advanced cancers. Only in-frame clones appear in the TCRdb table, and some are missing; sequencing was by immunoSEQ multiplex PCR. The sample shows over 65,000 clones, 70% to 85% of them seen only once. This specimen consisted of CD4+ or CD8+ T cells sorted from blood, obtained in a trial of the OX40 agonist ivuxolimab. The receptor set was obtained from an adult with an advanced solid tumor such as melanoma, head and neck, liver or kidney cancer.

CDR3 nucleotide sequence: TGTGCCAGCAGCTTGTCTGTGAGTTCCGGGGCCAACGTCCTGACTTTC. Its translation is CASSLSVSSGANVLTF. This chain connects TRBV5-6 to TRBJ2-6; the D is unclear. Trimming pared 1 base from V and 4 bases from J, leaving 12 bases between. The CDR3 has 16 residues. Per the germline V gene, CDR1 is SGHDT and CDR2 is YYEEEE.

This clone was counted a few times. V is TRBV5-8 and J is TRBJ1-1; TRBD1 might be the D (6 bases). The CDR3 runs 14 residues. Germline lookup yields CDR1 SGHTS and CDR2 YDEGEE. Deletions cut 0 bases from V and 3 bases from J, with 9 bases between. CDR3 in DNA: TGTGCCAGCAGCTTGGGTCCAGGGGACACTGAAGCTTTCTTT. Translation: CASSLGPGDTEAFF.

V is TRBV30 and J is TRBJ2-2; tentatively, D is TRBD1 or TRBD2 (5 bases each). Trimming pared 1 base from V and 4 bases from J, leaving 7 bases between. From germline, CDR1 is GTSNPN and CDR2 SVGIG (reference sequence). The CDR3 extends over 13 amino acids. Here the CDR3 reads CAWSGDGTGELFF. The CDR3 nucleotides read TGTGCCTGGAGTGGGGACGGCACCGGGGAGCTGTTTTTT.

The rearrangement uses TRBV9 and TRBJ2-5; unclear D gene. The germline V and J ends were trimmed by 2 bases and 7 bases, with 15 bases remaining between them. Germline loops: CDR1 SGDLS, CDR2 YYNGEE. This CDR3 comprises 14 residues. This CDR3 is CASSVTYSGGTQYF. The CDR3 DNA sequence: TGTGCCAGCAGCGTCACCTACTCAGGTGGGACCCAGTACTTC.

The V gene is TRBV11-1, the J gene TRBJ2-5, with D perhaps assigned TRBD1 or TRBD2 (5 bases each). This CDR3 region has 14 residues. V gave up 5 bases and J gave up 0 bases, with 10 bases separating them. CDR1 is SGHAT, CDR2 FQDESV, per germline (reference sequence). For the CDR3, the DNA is TGTGCCAGCAGCAAGGGACGGCACCAAGAGACCCAGTACTTC. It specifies CASSKGRHQETQYF.

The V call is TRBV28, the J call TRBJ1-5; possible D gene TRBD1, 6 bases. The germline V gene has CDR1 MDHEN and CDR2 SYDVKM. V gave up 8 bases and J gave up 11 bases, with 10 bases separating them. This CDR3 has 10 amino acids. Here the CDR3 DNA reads TGTGCCAGCGGAGGGGGGTCCCAGCATTTT. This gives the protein CASGGGSQHF.

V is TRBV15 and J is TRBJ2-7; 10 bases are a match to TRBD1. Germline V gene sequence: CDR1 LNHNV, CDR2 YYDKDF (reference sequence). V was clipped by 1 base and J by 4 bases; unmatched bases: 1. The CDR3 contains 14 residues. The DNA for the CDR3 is TGTGCCACCAGCAGAGGGGACAGGGGATACGAGCAGTACTTC. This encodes CATSRGDRGYEQYF.

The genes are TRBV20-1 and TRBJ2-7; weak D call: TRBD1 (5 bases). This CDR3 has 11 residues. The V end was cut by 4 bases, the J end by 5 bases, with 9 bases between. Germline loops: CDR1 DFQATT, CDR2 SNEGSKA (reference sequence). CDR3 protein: CSAKDKHEQYF. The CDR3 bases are TGCAGTGCTAAGGACAAGCACGAGCAGTACTTC.

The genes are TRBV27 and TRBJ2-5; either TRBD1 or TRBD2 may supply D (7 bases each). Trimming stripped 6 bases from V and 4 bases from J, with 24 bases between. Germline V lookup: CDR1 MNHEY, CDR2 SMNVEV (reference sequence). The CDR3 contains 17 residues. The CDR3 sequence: CASRPSVAGQRGETQYF. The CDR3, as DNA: TGTGCCAGCAGGCCCTCGGTTGCGGGACAGCGGGGAGAGACCCAGTACTTC.

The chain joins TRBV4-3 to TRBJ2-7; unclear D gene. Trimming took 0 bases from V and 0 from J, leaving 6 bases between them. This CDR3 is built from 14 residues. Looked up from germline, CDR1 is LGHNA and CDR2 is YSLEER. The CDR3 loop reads CASSQESGSYEQYF. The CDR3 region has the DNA TGCGCCAGCAGCCAAGAGTCAGGCTCCTACGAGCAGTACTTC.

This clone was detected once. The CDR3 sequence: CSVEVGVTYEQYF. CDR3 DNA: TGCAGCGTTGAAGTAGGCGTTACCTACGAGCAGTACTTC. The chain links TRBV29-1 to TRBJ2-7; D is ambiguous. The V end lost 1 base, the J end lost 2 bases, and 9 bases lay between the germline ends. CDR1 and CDR2 (germline): SQVTM, ANQGSEA. CDR3 length equals 13 residues.

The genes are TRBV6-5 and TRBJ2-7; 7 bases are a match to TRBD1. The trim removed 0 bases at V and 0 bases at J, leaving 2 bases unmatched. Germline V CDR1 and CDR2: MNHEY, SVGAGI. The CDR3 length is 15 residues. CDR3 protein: CASSYSAGGSYEQYF. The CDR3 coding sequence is TGTGCCAGCAGTTACTCGGCAGGGGGCTCCTACGAGCAGTACTTC.

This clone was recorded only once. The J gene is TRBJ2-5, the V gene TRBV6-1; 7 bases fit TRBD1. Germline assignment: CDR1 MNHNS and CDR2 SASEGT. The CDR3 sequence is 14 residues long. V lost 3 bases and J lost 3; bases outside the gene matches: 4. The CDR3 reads CASSEGQFKETQYF. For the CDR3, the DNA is TGTGCCAGCAGTGAGGGACAGTTCAAAGAGACCCAGTACTTC.

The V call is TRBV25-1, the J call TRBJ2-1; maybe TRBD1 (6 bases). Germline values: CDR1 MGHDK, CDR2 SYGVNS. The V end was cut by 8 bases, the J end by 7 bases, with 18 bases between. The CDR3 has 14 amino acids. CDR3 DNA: TGTGCCAGCCACCCCAACAGGGTGGGAAATGAGCAGTTCTTC. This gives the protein CASHPNRVGNEQFF.

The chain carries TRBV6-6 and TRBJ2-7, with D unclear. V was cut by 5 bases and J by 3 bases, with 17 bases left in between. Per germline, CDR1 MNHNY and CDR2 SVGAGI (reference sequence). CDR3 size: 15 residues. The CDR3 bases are TGTGCCAGCAGTCCCCGATCCACAGCCGGCTACGAGCAGTACTTC. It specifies CASSPRSTAGYEQYF.

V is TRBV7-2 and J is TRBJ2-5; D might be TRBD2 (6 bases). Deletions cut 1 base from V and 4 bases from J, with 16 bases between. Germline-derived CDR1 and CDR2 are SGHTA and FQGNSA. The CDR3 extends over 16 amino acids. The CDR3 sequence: CASSLGGAGIGETQYF. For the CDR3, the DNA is TGTGCCAGCAGCTTAGGAGGCGCGGGGATTGGAGAGACCCAGTACTTC.

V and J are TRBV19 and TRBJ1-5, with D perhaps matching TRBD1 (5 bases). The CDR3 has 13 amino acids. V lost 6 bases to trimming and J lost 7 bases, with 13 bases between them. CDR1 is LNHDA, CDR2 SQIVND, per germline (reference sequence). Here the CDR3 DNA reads TGTGCCAGTAGGGGGGACTTATGGCAGCCCCAGCATTTT. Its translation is CASRGDLWQPQHF.

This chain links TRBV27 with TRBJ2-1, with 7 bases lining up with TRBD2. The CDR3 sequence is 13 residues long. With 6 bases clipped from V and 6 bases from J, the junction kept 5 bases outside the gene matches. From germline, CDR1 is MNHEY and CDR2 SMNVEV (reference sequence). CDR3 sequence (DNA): TGTGCCAGCAGAAAGACTAGCTTCAATGAGCAGTTCTTC. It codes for CASRKTSFNEQFF.

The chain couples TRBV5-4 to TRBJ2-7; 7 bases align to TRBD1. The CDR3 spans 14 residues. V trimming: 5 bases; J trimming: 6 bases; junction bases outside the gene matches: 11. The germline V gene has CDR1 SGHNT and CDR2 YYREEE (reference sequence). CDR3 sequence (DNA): TGTGCCAGCAGGCCCGGGACAGTACAAATCGAGCAGTACTTC. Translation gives CASRPGTVQIEQYF.

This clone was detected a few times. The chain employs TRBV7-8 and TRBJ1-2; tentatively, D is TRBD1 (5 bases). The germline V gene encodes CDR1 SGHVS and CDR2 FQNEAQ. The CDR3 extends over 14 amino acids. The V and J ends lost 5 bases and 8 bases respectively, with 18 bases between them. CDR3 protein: CASSPERGYTGYTF. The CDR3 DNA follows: TGTGCCAGCAGCCCAGAGAGGGGATACACAGGCTACACCTTC.

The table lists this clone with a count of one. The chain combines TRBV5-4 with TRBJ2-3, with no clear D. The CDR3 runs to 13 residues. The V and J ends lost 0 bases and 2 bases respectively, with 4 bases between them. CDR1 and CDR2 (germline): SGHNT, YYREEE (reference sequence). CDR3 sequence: CASSLGYTDTQYF. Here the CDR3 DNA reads TGTGCCAGCAGCTTGGGGTACACAGATACGCAGTATTTT.

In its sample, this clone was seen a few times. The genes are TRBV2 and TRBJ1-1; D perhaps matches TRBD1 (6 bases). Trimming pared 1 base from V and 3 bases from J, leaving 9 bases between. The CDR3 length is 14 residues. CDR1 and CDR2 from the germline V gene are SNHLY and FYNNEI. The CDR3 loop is CASSEEGVYTEAFF. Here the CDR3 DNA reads TGTGCCAGCAGTGAAGAGGGGGTCTACACTGAAGCTTTCTTT.

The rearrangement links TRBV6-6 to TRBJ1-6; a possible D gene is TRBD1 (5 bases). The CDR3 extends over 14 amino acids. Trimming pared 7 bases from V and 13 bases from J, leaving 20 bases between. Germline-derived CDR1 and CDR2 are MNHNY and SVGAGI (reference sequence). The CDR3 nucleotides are TGTGCCAGCATTCCCGACCGGGACGGGCAGCCCCTCCACTTT. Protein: CASIPDRDGQPLHF.

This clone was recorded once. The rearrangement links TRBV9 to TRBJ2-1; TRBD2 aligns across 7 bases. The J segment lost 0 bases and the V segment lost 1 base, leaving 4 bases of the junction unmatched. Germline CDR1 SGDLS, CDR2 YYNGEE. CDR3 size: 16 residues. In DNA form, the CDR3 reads TGTGCCAGCAGCGTAAGGCGGGGGAGCTCCTACAATGAGCAGTTCTTC. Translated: CASSVRRGSSYNEQFF.

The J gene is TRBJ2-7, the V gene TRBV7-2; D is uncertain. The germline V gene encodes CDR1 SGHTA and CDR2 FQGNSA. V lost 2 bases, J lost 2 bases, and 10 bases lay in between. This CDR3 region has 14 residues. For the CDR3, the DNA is TGTGCCAGCAGCTTAAGTGGCGACACCTACGAGCAGTACTTC. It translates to CASSLSGDTYEQYF.

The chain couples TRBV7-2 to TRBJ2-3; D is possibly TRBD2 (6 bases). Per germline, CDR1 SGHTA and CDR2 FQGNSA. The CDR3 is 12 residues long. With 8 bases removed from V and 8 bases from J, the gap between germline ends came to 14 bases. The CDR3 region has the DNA TGTGCCAGCGGGACTTTCCAGAGTACGCAGTATTTT. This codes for CASGTFQSTQYF.